The clone carrying this T cell receptor (beta chain) was found a few times. As yet, its antigen is unknown. This specimen belongs to a study of T-cell reconstitution after alpha-beta-depleted transplantation in children. Study-wide findings and caveats: T-cell numbers and diversity, one year after transplant, stemmed largely from T cells that were newly produced. Reportedly, roughly two months post-transplant, alpha-beta T cells arose from several hundred expanded graft clones. At day 60, the high TCRbeta diversity found in some patients originated from recipient T cells and thymic progenitors that had survived.

During its preparation, the TCRbeta library received unique molecular identifiers. MiXCR, applied by TCRdb to the PCR reads, yields one record per CDR3 protein. The sample consists of around 700,000 distinct CDR3 sequences, around 13% of them appearing once. In germline, CDR1 is MGHRA, CDR2 YSYEKL. V was cut by 6 bases and J by 3 bases, with 12 bases left in between. The CDR3 is 13 amino acids. The TCR was taken from a girl aged 2-10 years with congenital amegakaryocytic thrombocytopenia, due to receive a stem cell transplant. The rearrangement uses TRBV4-1 and TRBJ2-7; D not resolved. The sequencing used PBMCs, collected before TCRalphabeta/CD19-depleted stem cell transplant. In nucleotides, the CDR3 is TGCGCCAGCAGAGCCGGGTACCTCTACGAGCAGTACTTC. Protein product: CASRAGYLYEQYF.